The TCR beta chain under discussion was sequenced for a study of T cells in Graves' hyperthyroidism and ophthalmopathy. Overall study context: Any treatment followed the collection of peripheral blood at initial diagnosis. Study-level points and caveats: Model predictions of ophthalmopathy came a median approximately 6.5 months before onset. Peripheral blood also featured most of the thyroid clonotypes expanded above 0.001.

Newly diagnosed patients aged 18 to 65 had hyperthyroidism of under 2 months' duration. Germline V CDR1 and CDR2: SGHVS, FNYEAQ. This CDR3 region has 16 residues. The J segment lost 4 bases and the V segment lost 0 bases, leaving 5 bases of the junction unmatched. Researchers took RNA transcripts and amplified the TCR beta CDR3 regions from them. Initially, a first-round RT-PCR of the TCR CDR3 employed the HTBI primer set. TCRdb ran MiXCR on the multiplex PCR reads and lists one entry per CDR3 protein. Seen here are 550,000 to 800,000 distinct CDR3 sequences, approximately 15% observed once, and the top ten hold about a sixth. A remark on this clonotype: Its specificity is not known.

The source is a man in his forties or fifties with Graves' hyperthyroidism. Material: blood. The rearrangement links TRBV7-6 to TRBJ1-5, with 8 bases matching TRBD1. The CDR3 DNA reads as TGTGCCAGCAGCTTAGCGAGCAGGGGGCGAAATCAGCCCCAGCATTTT. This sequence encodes CASSLASRGRNQPQHF.